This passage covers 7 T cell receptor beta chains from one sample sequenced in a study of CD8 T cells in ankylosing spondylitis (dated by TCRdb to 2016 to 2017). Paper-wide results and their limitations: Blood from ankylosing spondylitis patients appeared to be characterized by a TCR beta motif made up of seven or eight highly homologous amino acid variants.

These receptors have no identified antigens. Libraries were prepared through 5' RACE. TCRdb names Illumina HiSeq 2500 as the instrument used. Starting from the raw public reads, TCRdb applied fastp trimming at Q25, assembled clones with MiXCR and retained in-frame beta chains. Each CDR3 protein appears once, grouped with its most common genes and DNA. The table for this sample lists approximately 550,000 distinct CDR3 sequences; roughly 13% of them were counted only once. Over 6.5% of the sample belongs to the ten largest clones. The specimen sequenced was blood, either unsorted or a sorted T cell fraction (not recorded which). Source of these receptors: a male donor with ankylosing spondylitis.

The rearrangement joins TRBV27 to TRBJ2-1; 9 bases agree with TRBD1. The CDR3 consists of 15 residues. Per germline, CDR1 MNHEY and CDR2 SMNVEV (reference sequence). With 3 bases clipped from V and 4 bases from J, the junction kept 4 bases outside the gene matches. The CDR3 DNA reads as TGTGCCAGCAGTTTTGGACAGGGGAGATACAATGAGCAGTTCTTC. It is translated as CASSFGQGRYNEQFF.

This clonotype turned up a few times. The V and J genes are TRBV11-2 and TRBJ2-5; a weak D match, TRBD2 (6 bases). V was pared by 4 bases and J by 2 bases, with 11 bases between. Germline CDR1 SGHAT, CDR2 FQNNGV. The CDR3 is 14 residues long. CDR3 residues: CASSSRGAQETQYF. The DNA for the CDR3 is TGTGCCAGCAGCTCCCGCGGGGCGCAAGAGACCCAGTACTTC.

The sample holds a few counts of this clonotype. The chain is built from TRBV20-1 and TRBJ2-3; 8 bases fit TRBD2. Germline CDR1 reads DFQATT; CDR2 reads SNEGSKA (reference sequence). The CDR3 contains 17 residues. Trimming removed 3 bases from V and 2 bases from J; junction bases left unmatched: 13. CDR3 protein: CSASYSGDGLYTDTQYF. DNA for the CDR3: TGCAGTGCTAGTTATAGCGGGGATGGGCTTTACACAGATACGCAGTATTTT.

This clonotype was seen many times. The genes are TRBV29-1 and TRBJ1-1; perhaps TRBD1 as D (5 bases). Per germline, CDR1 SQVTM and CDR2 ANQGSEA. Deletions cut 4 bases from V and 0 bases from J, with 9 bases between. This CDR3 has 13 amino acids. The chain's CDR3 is CSVGGRMNTEAFF. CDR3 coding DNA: TGCAGCGTTGGGGGCAGGATGAACACTGAAGCTTTCTTT.

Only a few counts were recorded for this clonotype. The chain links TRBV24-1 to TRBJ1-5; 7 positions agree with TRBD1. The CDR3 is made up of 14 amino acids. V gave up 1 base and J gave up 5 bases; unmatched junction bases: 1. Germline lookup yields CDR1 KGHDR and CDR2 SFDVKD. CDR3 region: CATSDFTGDQPQHF. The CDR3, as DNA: TGTGCCACCAGTGATTTCACAGGGGATCAGCCCCAGCATTTT.

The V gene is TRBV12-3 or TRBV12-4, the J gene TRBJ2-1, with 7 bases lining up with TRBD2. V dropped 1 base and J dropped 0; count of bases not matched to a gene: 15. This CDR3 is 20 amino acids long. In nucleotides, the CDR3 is TGTGCCAGCAGTTTAGGGTTGGCGGGAGACTTGAGGAGCTCCTACAATGAGCAGTTCTTC. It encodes CASSLGLAGDLRSSYNEQFF.

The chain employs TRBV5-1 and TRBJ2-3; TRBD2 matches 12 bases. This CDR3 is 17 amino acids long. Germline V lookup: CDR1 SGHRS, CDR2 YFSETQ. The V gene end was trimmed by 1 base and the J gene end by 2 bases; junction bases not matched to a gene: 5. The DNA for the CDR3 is TGCGCCAGCAGCTTGACAGGGACTAGCGGGTACACAGATACGCAGTATTTT. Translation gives CASSLTGTSGYTDTQYF.